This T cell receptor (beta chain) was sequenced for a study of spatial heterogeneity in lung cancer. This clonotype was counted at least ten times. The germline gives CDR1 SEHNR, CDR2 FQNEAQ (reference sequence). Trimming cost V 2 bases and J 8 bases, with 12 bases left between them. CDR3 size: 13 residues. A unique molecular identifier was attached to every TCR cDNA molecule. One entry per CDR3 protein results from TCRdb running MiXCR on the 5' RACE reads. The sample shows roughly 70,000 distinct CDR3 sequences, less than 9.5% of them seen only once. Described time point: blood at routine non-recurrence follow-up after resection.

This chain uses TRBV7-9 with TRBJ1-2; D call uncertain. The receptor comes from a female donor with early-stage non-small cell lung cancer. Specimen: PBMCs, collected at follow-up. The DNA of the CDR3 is TGTGCCAGCAGCTTAATTCTAGCCGGGGGCTACACCTTC. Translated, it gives CASSLILAGGYTF.